The source of this TCR beta chain is a study of blood T cell repertoires in COVID-19. The overall study: Sites across the United States, Italy and Spain contributed samples from acute and convalescent COVID-19. PBMCs, B-cell-depleted T cells, or T cells provided the cDNA or gDNA that made up the material.

Two negative PCRs, clearance, or symptom resolution had been documented for recovered Cohort 3 donors. Authors' methods: Nucleated cell counts were estimated from reference gene primer amplification. Sequenced by immunoSEQ multiplex PCR; TCRdb stores in-frame clones only, minus some. V and J calls and clone size are given by that table; D and trimming were obtained from the DNA. The sample lists about 310,000 clones, around nine tenths occurring once. The CDR3 consists of 13 residues. Germline CDR1 is SQVTM and CDR2 is ANQGSEA. V shed 6 bases and J 8 bases; nucleotides not matched to a gene: 12. The rearrangement uses TRBV29-1 and TRBJ1-2; 7 bases agree with TRBD1. The origin of this receptor is a woman in her 30s who had recovered from COVID-19. The sample taken for sequencing was PBMCs or T cells enriched from blood (not recorded which). In DNA, the CDR3 is TGCAGCGTAACAGGGACAGCGAATGGGGGCTACACCTTC. It is translated as CSVTGTANGGYTF.